These 4 T cell receptor beta chains were all obtained from the same sample, sequenced in a study of cytomegalovirus exposure and HLA in healthy donors. PCR involved 60 Vbeta and 13 Jbeta primers. Produced via immunoSEQ multiplex PCR; TCRdb's table is partial and in-frame only. The sample consists of 90,000 to 100,000 clones, approximately 64% of them appearing once. What was sequenced was PBMCs. These receptors all come from a boy between 5 and 17 years old in good health and CMV-seropositive.

V gene TRBV5-4 combines with J gene TRBJ2-1, with 12 bases lining up with TRBD2. CDR3 length: 17 amino acids. The V segment lost 5 bases and the J segment 2 bases; nucleotides outside the gene matches: 8. Germline assignment: CDR1 SGHNT and CDR2 YYREEE (reference sequence). The CDR3 region is CASSPDGLAGTYNEQFF. The CDR3 DNA sequence: TGTGCCAGCAGTCCCGATGGACTAGCGGGGACCTACAATGAGCAGTTCTTC.

The chain links TRBV5-1 to TRBJ2-7, with TRBD2 identical over 10 bases. Germline V gene data show CDR1 as SGHRS and CDR2 as YFSETQ. V trimming: 1 base; J trimming: 6 bases; junction bases outside the gene matches: 13. The CDR3 runs 17 residues. Here the CDR3 reads CASSLLASGGRGTEQYF. CDR3 DNA: TGCGCCAGCAGCTTGTTGGCTAGCGGGGGCCGAGGGACCGAGCAGTACTTC.

This clone has only a few counts. J is TRBJ2-1 and V is TRBV29-1, with D tentatively TRBD2 (6 bases). The ends were cut back, 4 bases at V and 7 bases at J, with 14 bases in the middle. The CDR3 totals 13 residues. The germline V gene has CDR1 SQVTM and CDR2 ANQGSEA. CDR3 DNA sequence: TGCAGCGTTGTGGACCCAGCGGGTAATGAGCAGTTCTTC. Its translation: CSVVDPAGNEQFF.

The genes are TRBV5-1 and TRBJ1-2, with TRBD1 matching 10 bases. V lost 5 bases to trimming and J lost 7 bases; unmatched junction nucleotides: 14. This CDR3 comprises 16 residues. Germline V lookup: CDR1 SGHRS, CDR2 YFSETQ. In DNA form, the CDR3 reads TGCGCCAGCAGTGACGGGACAGGGGTCGGTGGTGGTGGCTACACCTTC. Protein sequence: CASSDGTGVGGGGYTF.